This is a list of T cell receptor beta chains from one sample in a study of T cell repertoires in cytomegalovirus infection. TCRdb ran MiXCR on the reads and lists one entry per CDR3 protein. The sample records 62,000 or so distinct CDR3 sequences, 20% to 25% being singletons. These receptors have no identified antigens. Sample: CD8+ T cells from cultured PBMCs, taken from culture after CMV antigen stimulation. The receptors originated from a human donor in good health (CMV status not recorded). Some clones in this sample may be carry-over from other donors' samples. The CDR3 runs from the conserved cysteine through the conserved F or W. Each record gives: D gene, J gene, clone size, V gene, CDR3 DNA, CDR3 protein. The D gene is left open where the match is weak. Expanded clones get a size class; other rows say once, few or many, or leave the size out.

d_gene: NA; j_gene: TRBJ2-7; abundance: few; v_gene: TRBV6-1; CDR3nt: TGTGCCAGCAGTGAAGGTCGAGGATTCTCCTACGAGCAGTACTTC; CDR3aa: CASSEGRGFSYEQYF
d_gene: TRBD1; j_gene: TRBJ2-7; abundance: few; v_gene: TRBV20-1; CDR3nt: TGCAGTGCTAGAAAGATCGGGCAGGGGGAATCCTACGAGCAGTACTTC; CDR3aa: CSARKIGQGESYEQYF
d_gene: NA; j_gene: TRBJ2-5; abundance: many; v_gene: TRBV6-2/TRBV6-3; CDR3nt: TGTGCCAGCAGTTACTCCTCTGCCGAGACCCAGTACTTC; CDR3aa: CASSYSSAETQYF
d_gene: NA; j_gene: TRBJ2-1; abundance: NA; v_gene: TRBV27; CDR3nt: TGTGCCAGCAGTTTAGGGGCAAATGAGCAGTTCTTC; CDR3aa: CASSLGANEQFF
d_gene: NA; j_gene: TRBJ2-3; abundance: NA; v_gene: TRBV19; CDR3nt: TGTGCCACCCAACAGATTAGCACAGATACGCAGTATTTT; CDR3aa: CATQQISTDTQYF
d_gene: TRBD1; j_gene: TRBJ2-4; abundance: many; v_gene: TRBV27; CDR3nt: TGTGCCAGCAGTCTCCGGGACAGTCGGACCAAAAACATTCAGTACTTC; CDR3aa: CASSLRDSRTKNIQYF
d_gene: NA; j_gene: TRBJ1-2; abundance: NA; v_gene: TRBV29-1; CDR3nt: TGCAGCAGTGCCGGGGTCAGAGGGGAGTCTAACTATGGCTACACCTTC; CDR3aa: CSSAGVRGESNYGYTF
d_gene: NA; j_gene: TRBJ2-2; abundance: few; v_gene: TRBV7-2; CDR3nt: TGTGCCAGCACCAGACAGGGAGGCACCGGGGAGCTGTTTTTT; CDR3aa: CASTRQGGTGELFF
d_gene: NA; j_gene: TRBJ2-3; abundance: few; v_gene: TRBV29-1; CDR3nt: TGCAGCGTTGAAGCAGTCGCGACTTTCACAGATACGCAGTATTTT; CDR3aa: CSVEAVATFTDTQYF
d_gene: NA; j_gene: TRBJ2-2; abundance: once; v_gene: TRBV10-3; CDR3nt: TGTGCCATCACCGGGGACCGAACTCTGGGGACCGGGGAGCTGTTTTTT; CDR3aa: CAITGDRTLGTGELFF
d_gene: NA; j_gene: TRBJ1-6; abundance: few; v_gene: TRBV27; CDR3nt: TGTGCCACACAGAATTCTAATTCACCCCTCCACTTT; CDR3aa: CATQNSNSPLHF
d_gene: NA; j_gene: TRBJ1-1; abundance: few; v_gene: TRBV13; CDR3nt: TGTGCCAGCAGTCCTAATTTAGGTTCCACTGAAGCTTTCTTT; CDR3aa: CASSPNLGSTEAFF
d_gene: NA; j_gene: TRBJ1-1; abundance: NA; v_gene: TRBV6-2/TRBV6-3; CDR3nt: TGTGCCAGCAGCCCGATCTTAGGACGGATGAACACTGAAGCTTTCTTT; CDR3aa: CASSPILGRMNTEAFF
d_gene: NA; j_gene: TRBJ1-6; abundance: few; v_gene: TRBV4-3; CDR3nt: TGCGCCAGCAGCCAGTACGGAGCTAATAATTCACCCCTCCACTTT; CDR3aa: CASSQYGANNSPLHF
d_gene: NA; j_gene: TRBJ2-7; abundance: few; v_gene: TRBV6-1; CDR3nt: TGTGCCAGCAGTGAAGCGAGCGCCGGGGTCCCTTACGAGCAGTACTTC; CDR3aa: CASSEASAGVPYEQYF
d_gene: NA; j_gene: TRBJ2-2; abundance: NA; v_gene: TRBV5-6; CDR3nt: TGTGCCAGCAGCCCAATAGCCGGGGAGCTGTTTTTT; CDR3aa: CASSPIAGELFF
d_gene: TRBD2; j_gene: TRBJ2-5; abundance: NA; v_gene: TRBV7-9; CDR3nt: TGTGCCAGCAGCTTATCTGGGACTAGGGAAGAGACCCAGTACTTC; CDR3aa: CASSLSGTREETQYF
d_gene: NA; j_gene: TRBJ1-1; abundance: few; v_gene: TRBV7-2; CDR3nt: TGTGCCAGCAGCTTAGGTTGGGGGAATGAGGGCACTGAAGCTTTCTTT; CDR3aa: CASSLGWGNEGTEAFF
d_gene: TRBD1; j_gene: TRBJ2-3; abundance: NA; v_gene: TRBV7-9; CDR3nt: TGTGCCAGCAGCCAACAGGGGTACCAGACAGATACGCAGTATTTT; CDR3aa: CASSQQGYQTDTQYF
d_gene: TRBD2; j_gene: TRBJ2-1; abundance: NA; v_gene: TRBV11-2; CDR3nt: TGTGCCAGCAGCTTAAGTGCGGTGACTAGCGGGGTTAATGAGCAGTTCTTC; CDR3aa: CASSLSAVTSGVNEQFF
d_gene: NA; j_gene: TRBJ2-7; abundance: NA; v_gene: TRBV7-2; CDR3nt: TGTGCCAGCAGCTTTCCTCGAGGCGAACCAAACTCCTACGAGCAGTACTTC; CDR3aa: CASSFPRGEPNSYEQYF
d_gene: NA; j_gene: TRBJ1-1; abundance: few; v_gene: TRBV4-1; CDR3nt: TGCGCCAGCAGCCAGACGGACCAGTCGCACACTGAAGCTTTCTTT; CDR3aa: CASSQTDQSHTEAFF
d_gene: NA; j_gene: TRBJ2-3; abundance: NA; v_gene: TRBV7-6; CDR3nt: TGTGCCAGCAGCCCGTATTCGGGAGATTGGACAGATACGCAGTATTTT; CDR3aa: CASSPYSGDWTDTQYF
d_gene: NA; j_gene: TRBJ2-5; abundance: few; v_gene: TRBV6-2/TRBV6-3; CDR3nt: TGTGCCAGCAGTCCTGATGGGGGGCTAGAGACCCAGTACTTC; CDR3aa: CASSPDGGLETQYF